This paragraph reports one T cell receptor (beta chain). This clonotype has just a few counts. The antigen this receptor binds is unknown. No per-base quality is available; no much larger clone lies one base away. Sequencing relied on an Illumina NovaSeq 6000. cDNA libraries for TCRalpha and TCRbeta were prepared by 5'RACE using constant-segment primers, with sample barcodes and unique molecular identifiers added. Trizol reagent was used to extract RNA from every sample. The libraries were amplified in two PCR steps, and the second step added a second sample barcode and Illumina TruSeq adapters. Libraries were sequenced on an Illumina NovaSeq with 2 x 150 bp paired-end reads. As for how the authors treated the data: With migec v1.2.7, reads were demultiplexed and then collapsed into UMI-guided consensus sequences. Using mixcr v2.1.11, the UMI consensuses were aligned to TRA and TRB V and J templates and assembled into clonotypes. A clonotype was counted as expanded or contracted only if both edgeR and NoisET called the change significant, with noise models trained on biological replicates. For edgeR calls, a false discovery rate-adjusted p below 0.01 and a log2 fold-change threshold of 1 were applied. PCA with hierarchical clustering of max-normalized trajectories of the 1000 most abundant clonotypes was used as exploratory dynamics analysis. Separately sequenced CD4+ and CD8+ repertoires were used to assign a CD4 or CD8 phenotype to each responding clone. In TCRdb, the public reads were trimmed at Q25 with fastp and aligned with MiXCR, with productive beta chains retained. One record per CDR3 amino acid sequence lists the most common genes and DNA. Here the V and J calls rest on TCRdb's processing, not on the authors' analysis. The sample table holds 150,000 to 200,000 distinct CDR3 sequences, of which roughly 13% were seen once. The top ten clones comprise 2.5% to 4% of the sample.

This sample is drawn from a study of T-cell memory formation after mild COVID-19 (dated by TCRdb to the early 2020s). For the wider study: TCR sequence clusters from the two donors were found to be largely donor specific. In a couple of donors, T-cell clones that expanded and contracted after mild COVID-19 were followed by sequencing TCRalpha and TCRbeta repertoires longitudinally. The cohort was made up of two young adult volunteers, one female and one male, who were previously healthy.

Broader findings and caveats from the paper: Only two mild cases were covered by the study, and larger cohorts that include severe cases with pre-infection samples were considered necessary. Some responding clones were found in pre-infection memory, which suggests that pre-existing cross-reactive memory T cells took part in the SARS-CoV-2 response. The second-wave clones that peaked on day 37 were not confirmed to be SARS-CoV-2 specific. From day 15 to 85, contracting clones showed balanced CD4/CD8 phenotypes, whereas a second wave of clones that expanded from day 15 to 37 leaned towards CD4+. Contracting CD4+ clones turned up mainly in the CM and EM memory subsets, whereas EMRA was where CD8+ clones were enriched.

PBMCs were isolated by Ficoll-Paque density gradient centrifugation. CDR1 MNHEY and CDR2 SVGEGT are derived from the germline V gene. The germline V end is reduced by 6 bases and the J end by 3 bases; junction bases left unmatched: 3. The CDR3 covers 13 residues, taking in both the cysteine and the valine. Only CDR3 DNA is held: 39 bases, read in frame from base 1. Sequenced sample: PBMCs or a T cell subset sorted from them (not recorded which). The V and J genes are TRBV6-2 or TRBV6-3 and TRBJ2-7; TRBD2 matches 9 bases in the middle. This receptor was identified in a young man who had mild COVID-19 (a few samples of this study predate the infection). The sample titles of this study are shuffled in the database, so cell type and time point are left out; the donor was told from shared clones. This receptor has the CDR3 CASRKAGGYEQYV. DNA sequence: TGTGCCAGCAGGAAAGCGGGGGGCTACGAGCAGTACGTC.